These 8 T cell receptor beta chains originate from one sample sequenced in a study of blood T cell repertoires in COVID-19. Libraries were prepared by immunoSEQ multiplex PCR; TCRdb keeps only in-frame clonotypes and omits some of them. Here the sample spans roughly 90,000 clones, approximately 82% being singletons. Input material: peripheral blood. The receptors shown here come from a woman between 65 and 79 years old with acute or convalescent COVID-19.

V gene TRBV6-1 combines with J gene TRBJ1-2; 10 nucleotides agree with TRBD1. Germline V CDR1 and CDR2: MNHNS, SASEGT. The CDR3 totals 15 residues. The ends lost 3 bases at V and 2 bases at J; junction bases unmatched: 3. The CDR3 DNA reads as TGTGCCAGCAGTGACCGGGACAGGGGCAACTATGGCTACACCTTC. The encoded protein is CASSDRDRGNYGYTF.

The chain uses TRBV6-5 and TRBJ2-1, with a weak D call TRBD1 (8 bases). V lost 6 bases and J 5 bases, leaving 17 bases between the germline ends. Per germline, CDR1 MNHEY and CDR2 SVGAGI. The CDR3 sequence is 15 residues long. The CDR3 DNA is TGTGCCAGCAGCGGGAGGACAGGGATCGACAATGAGCAGTTCTTC. Translating it yields CASSGRTGIDNEQFF.

This clone was counted a few times. V usage is TRBV2 and J usage is TRBJ1-2, with 7 bases fitting TRBD1. Germline trimming cut 7 bases from V and 8 bases from J; bases unmatched to any gene: 10. The CDR3 totals 13 residues. Germline lookup yields CDR1 SNHLY and CDR2 FYNNEI. The CDR3 DNA reads TGTGCCAGCAATACAGGGGAGAGAGGGGGCTACACCTTC. It encodes CASNTGERGGYTF.

This clone has only a few counts. The chain combines TRBV5-1 with TRBJ1-4, with D maybe TRBD1 (5 bases). The CDR3 has 14 residues. The V gene's germline CDR1 is SGHRS and CDR2 YFSETQ. V was trimmed by 1 base and J by 10 bases, leaving 14 bases between them. The CDR3 reads CASSLPSGGGKLFF. The DNA for the CDR3 is TGCGCCAGCAGCTTGCCGTCTGGGGGAGGAAAACTGTTTTTT.

The chain couples TRBV5-1 to TRBJ1-1; 8 nucleotides align to TRBD1. Germline V CDR1 and CDR2: SGHRS, YFSETQ. V trimming: 4 bases; J trimming: 1 base; junction bases outside the gene matches: 6. CDR3 length: 15 amino acids. CDR3 residues: CASSVPQGANTEAFF. The DNA for the CDR3 is TGCGCCAGCAGCGTACCTCAGGGGGCGAACACTGAAGCTTTCTTT.

The genes are TRBV7-2 and TRBJ2-7; D unresolved. Germline values: CDR1 SGHTA, CDR2 FQGNSA. CDR3 length: 14 amino acids. V lost 1 base and J lost 0, with 7 bases in between. CDR3 sequence (DNA): TGTGCCAGCAGCTTAGGCAGGTACTCCTACGAGCAGTACTTC. It is translated as CASSLGRYSYEQYF. The variable domain in full, completed from reference TRBV7-2 and TRBJ2-7, reads GAGVSQSPSNKVTEKGKDVELRCDPISGHTALYWYRQSLGQGLEFLIYFQGNSAPDKSGLPSDRFSAERTGGSVSTLTIQRTQQEDSAVYLCASSLGRYSYEQYFGPGTRLTVT.

The chain recombines TRBV14 with TRBJ2-1; the D gene is possibly TRBD1 (5 bases). The germline V and J ends were trimmed by 5 bases and 0 bases, with 11 bases remaining between them. The CDR3 totals 15 residues. Germline CDR1 is SGHDN and CDR2 is FVKESK. The CDR3 nucleotides read TGTGCCAGCAGCAAGGTCCAGGGCTCCTACAATGAGCAGTTCTTC. Protein sequence: CASSKVQGSYNEQFF. The full variable domain, with the rest looked up from reference TRBV14 and TRBJ2-1, is EAGVTQFPSHSVIEKGQTVTLRCDPISGHDNLYWYRRVMGKEIKFLLHFVKESKQDESGMPNNRFLAERTGGTYSTLKVQPAELEDSGVYFCASSKVQGSYNEQFFGPGTRLTVL.

This chain joins TRBV2 and TRBJ2-5, with TRBD2 as a possible D gene (6 bases). The germline V gene has CDR1 SNHLY and CDR2 FYNNEI. The CDR3 covers 13 residues. V was pared by 8 bases and J by 7 bases, with 17 bases between. This chain's CDR3 is CASQRASDGTQYF. In nucleotides, the CDR3 is TGTGCCAGCCAACGCGCTAGCGATGGGACCCAGTACTTC. The entire variable domain, with the rest obtained from reference TRBV2 and TRBJ2-5, is as follows: EPEVTQTPSHQVTQMGQEVILRCVPISNHLYFYWYRQILGQKVEFLVSFYNNEISEKSEIFDDQFSVERPDGSNFTLKIRSTKLEDSAMYFCASQRASDGTQYFGPGTRLLVL.